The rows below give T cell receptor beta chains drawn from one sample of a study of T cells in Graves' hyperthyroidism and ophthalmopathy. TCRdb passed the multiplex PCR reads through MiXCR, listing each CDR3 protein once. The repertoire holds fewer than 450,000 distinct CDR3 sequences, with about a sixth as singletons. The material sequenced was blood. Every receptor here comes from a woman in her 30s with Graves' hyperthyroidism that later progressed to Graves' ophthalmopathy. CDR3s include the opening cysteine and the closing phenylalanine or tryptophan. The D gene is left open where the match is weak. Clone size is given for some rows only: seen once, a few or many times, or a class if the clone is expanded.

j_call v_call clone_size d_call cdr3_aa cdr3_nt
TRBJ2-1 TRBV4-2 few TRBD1 CASSQDVGTGGNEQFF TGTGCCAGCAGCCAAGATGTAGGGACAGGGGGCAATGAGCAGTTCTTC
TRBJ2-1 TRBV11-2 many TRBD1 CASSSLRTGRNEQFF TGTGCCAGCAGCTCCTTGAGGACAGGGAGGAATGAGCAGTTCTTC
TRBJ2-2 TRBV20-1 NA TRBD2 CSARELAGASGELFF TGCAGTGCTAGAGAGCTAGCGGGAGCCTCCGGGGAGCTGTTTTTT
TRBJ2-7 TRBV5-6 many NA CASSLGTPRPYEQYF TGTGCCAGCAGCTTGGGGACGCCGCGGCCCTACGAGCAGTACTTC
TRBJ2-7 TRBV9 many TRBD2 CASSPRGLAASIEQYF TGTGCCAGCAGCCCGAGGGGACTAGCGGCGTCTATTGAGCAGTACTTC
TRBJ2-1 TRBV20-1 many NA CSASGGSYNEQFF TGCAGTGCTAGCGGGGGCTCCTACAATGAGCAGTTCTTC
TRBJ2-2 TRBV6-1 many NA CASSEQPGVHLMNTGELFF TGTGCCAGCAGTGAACAGCCTGGGGTTCATTTAATGAACACCGGGGAGCTGTTTTTT
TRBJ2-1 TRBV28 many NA CASSPFGGVRFGEQFF TGTGCCAGCAGCCCCTTCGGCGGCGTCAGGTTCGGTGAGCAGTTCTTC
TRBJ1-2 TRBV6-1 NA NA CITRANYGYTF TGTATAACCAGGGCTAACTATGGCTACACCTTC
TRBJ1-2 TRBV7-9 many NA CASSLTRVDGYTF TGTGCCAGCAGCTTAACCAGGGTAGATGGCTACACCTTC
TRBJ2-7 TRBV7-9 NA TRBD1 CASSLEGFRDRGSYEQYF TGTGCCAGCAGCTTAGAAGGATTCCGGGACAGGGGTTCCTACGAGCAGTACTTC
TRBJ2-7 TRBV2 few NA CASSYEGGLYEQYF TGTGCCAGCAGTTATGAAGGGGGACTGTACGAGCAGTACTTC
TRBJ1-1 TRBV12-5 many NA CASGYRADGCTEAFF TGTGCTAGTGGTTATCGTGCGGACGGATGTACTGAAGCTTTCTTT
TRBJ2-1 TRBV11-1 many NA CASSPELAGVYNEQFF TGTGCCAGCAGCCCCGAGCTGGCGGGCGTATACAATGAGCAGTTCTTC
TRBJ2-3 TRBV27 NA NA CASSTYRTDTQYF TGTGCCAGCAGTACCTACCGCACAGATACGCAGTATTTT
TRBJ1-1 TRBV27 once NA CASSDRWDGRTEAFF TGTGCCAGCAGTGACCGGTGGGACGGGAGGACTGAAGCTTTCTTT
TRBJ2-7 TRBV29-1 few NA CSVADLAPPYEQYF TGCAGCGTGGCTGACTTGGCGCCCCCCTACGAGCAGTACTTC
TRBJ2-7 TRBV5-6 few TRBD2 CASSPGLAASYEQCF TGTGCCAGCAGCCCAGGTCTAGCGGCCTCCTACGAGCAGTGCTTC
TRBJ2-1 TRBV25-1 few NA CASSDSVVNEQFF TGTGCCAGCAGTGATAGTGTGGTGAATGAGCAGTTCTTC
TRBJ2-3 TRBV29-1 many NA CSIKKGDTQYF TGCAGCATCAAAAAAGGGGATACGCAGTATTTT
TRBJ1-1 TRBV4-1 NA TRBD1 CASSQAMITGAAFF TGCGCCAGCAGCCAAGCCATGATTACAGGGGCGGCTTTCTTT
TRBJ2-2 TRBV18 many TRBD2 CASSPLGGFTGELFF TGTGCCAGCTCACCCCTCGGGGGGTTCACCGGGGAGCTGTTTTTT
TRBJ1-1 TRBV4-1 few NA CASSQDHRITEAFF TGCGCCAGCAGCCAAGATCACAGGATCACTGAAGCTTTCTTT
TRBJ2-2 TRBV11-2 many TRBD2 CASSPGTSGPLNTGELFF TGTGCCAGCAGCCCGGGGACTAGCGGGCCTTTGAACACCGGGGAGCTGTTTTTT
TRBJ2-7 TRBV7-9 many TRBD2 CASSPVGLAYEQYF TGTGCCAGCAGCCCTGTGGGACTAGCCTACGAGCAGTACTTC
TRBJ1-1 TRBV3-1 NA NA CASSQVLRGGTEAFF TGTGCCAGCAGCCAAGTTCTTCGGGGGGGCACTGAAGCTTTCTTT
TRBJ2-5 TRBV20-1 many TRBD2 CSARAIAGVAETQYF TGCAGTGCTAGAGCTATAGCGGGGGTCGCGGAGACCCAGTACTTC
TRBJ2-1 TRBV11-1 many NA CASVHSDYNEQFF TGTGCCAGCGTCCATTCAGATTACAATGAGCAGTTCTTC
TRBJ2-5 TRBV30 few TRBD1 CAWKRQGGETQYF TGTGCCTGGAAGAGACAGGGTGGGGAGACCCAGTACTTC
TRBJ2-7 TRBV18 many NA CASSPPMTAVYIYEQYF TGTGCCAGCTCACCACCGATGACAGCAGTTTATATCTACGAGCAGTACTTC
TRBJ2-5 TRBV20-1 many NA CSASMETQYF TGCAGTGCTAGTATGGAGACCCAGTACTTC
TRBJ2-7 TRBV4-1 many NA CASSQEVVYEQYF TGCGCCAGCAGCCAAGAGGTCGTCTACGAGCAGTACTTC
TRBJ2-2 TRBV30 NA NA CAWREQGPGELFF TGTGCCTGGAGGGAACAGGGCCCCGGGGAGCTGTTTTTT
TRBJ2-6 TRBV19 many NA CASSIDPVGANVLTF TGTGCCAGTAGTATAGATCCAGTCGGGGCCAACGTCCTGACTTTC
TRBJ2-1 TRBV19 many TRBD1 CASTREPGTGGNEQFF TGTGCCAGTACGAGGGAACCGGGGACAGGGGGCAATGAGCAGTTCTTC
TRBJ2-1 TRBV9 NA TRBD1 CASSVETGGEMGEQFF TGTGCCAGCAGCGTAGAGACAGGGGGAGAGATGGGTGAGCAGTTCTTC
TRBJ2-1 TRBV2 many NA CASSYYNEQFF TGTGCCAGCAGTTACTACAATGAGCAGTTCTTC
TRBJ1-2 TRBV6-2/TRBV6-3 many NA CASSYSVKGPYGYTF TGTGCCAGCAGTTACTCGGTGAAGGGGCCCTATGGCTACACCTTC
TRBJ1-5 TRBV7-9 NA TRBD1 CASSSDRDQPQHF TGTGCCAGCAGCTCCGACAGGGATCAGCCCCAGCATTTT
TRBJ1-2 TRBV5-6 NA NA CASSLGSPVRGYTF TGTGCCAGCAGCTTGGGCAGCCCGGTGCGTGGCTACACCTTC
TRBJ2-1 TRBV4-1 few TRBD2 CASSQDLASGMGNEQFF TGCGCCAGCAGCCAAGATTTAGCTAGCGGGATGGGCAATGAGCAGTTCTTC
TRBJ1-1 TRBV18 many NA CASSPPGDTEAFF TGTGCCAGCTCACCGCCCGGGGACACTGAAGCTTTCTTT
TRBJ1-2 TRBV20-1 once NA CSATWGAANYGYTF TGCAGTGCTACATGGGGTGCAGCTAACTATGGCTACACCTTC
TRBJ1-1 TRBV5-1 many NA CASSLGQGRTEAFF TGCGCCAGCAGCTTGGGGCAGGGCAGGACTGAAGCTTTCTTT
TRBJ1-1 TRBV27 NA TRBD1 CASSLSAGGGTEAFF TGTGCCAGCAGTTTATCGGCAGGGGGTGGCACTGAAGCTTTCTTT
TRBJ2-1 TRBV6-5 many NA CASSYTSGAVNEQFF TGTGCCAGCAGTTACACCTCTGGGGCGGTGAATGAGCAGTTCTTC
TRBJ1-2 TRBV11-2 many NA CASSLASGVFYGYTF TGTGCCAGCAGCTTAGCCTCCGGGGTTTTCTATGGCTACACCTTC
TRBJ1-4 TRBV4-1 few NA CASSQPPGSTNEKLFF TGCGCCAGCAGCCAGCCTCCAGGGTCAACTAATGAAAAACTGTTTTTT
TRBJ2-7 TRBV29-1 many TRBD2 CSARGVSGGLSISYEQYF TGCAGCGCCCGAGGGGTTTCGGGGGGACTGTCAATCTCCTACGAGCAGTACTTC
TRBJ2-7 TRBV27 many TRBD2 CASSDGLAGGTYEQYF TGTGCCAGCAGTGATGGACTAGCGGGGGGTACCTACGAGCAGTACTTC
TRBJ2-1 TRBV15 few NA CATSRFVSNEQFF TGTGCCACCAGCAGATTTGTAAGCAATGAGCAGTTCTTC
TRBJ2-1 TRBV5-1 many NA CASSLRGDDNEQFF TGCGCCAGCAGCTTGAGGGGGGACGACAATGAGCAGTTCTTC
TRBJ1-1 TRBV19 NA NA CASSMGRRMNTEAFF TGTGCCAGTAGTATGGGTCGACGGATGAACACTGAAGCTTTCTTT
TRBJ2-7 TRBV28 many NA CASSLDRLDSYEQYF TGTGCCAGCAGTTTAGACAGATTAGACTCCTACGAGCAGTACTTC
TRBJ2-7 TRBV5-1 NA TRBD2 CASSFASGNSYEQYF TGCGCCAGCAGCTTCGCTAGCGGGAACTCCTACGAGCAGTACTTC
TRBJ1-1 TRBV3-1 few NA CASSQGQGLDTEAFF TGTGCCAGCAGCCAAGGGCAAGGTTTGGACACTGAAGCTTTCTTT